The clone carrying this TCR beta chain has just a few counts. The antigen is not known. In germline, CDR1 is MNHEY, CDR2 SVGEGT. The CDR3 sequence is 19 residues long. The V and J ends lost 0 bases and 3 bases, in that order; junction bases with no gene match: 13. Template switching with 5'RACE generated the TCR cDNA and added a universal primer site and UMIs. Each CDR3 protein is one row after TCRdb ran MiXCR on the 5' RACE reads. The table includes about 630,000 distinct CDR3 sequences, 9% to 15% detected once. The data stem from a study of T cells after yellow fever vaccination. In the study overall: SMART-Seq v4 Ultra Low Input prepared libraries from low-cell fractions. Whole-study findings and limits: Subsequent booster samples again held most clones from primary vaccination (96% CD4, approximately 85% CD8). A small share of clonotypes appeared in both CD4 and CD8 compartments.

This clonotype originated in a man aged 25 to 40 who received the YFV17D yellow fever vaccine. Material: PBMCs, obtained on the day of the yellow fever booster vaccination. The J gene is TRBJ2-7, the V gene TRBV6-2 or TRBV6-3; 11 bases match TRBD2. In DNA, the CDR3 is TGTGCCAGCAGTTACTCGAAATTACTAGCGGGAGTATTGGGCTACGAGCAGTACTTC. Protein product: CASSYSKLLAGVLGYEQYF.